This TCR beta chain was sequenced during a study of T-cell reconstitution after alpha-beta-depleted transplantation in children. Overall study findings and caveats: Surviving recipient T cells and thymic progenitors produced the high day-60 TCRbeta diversity seen in some patients. Expanded graft clones numbering several hundred reportedly gave rise to alpha-beta T cells about two months after transplant. At the one-year point after transplant, T-cell counts and TCRbeta diversity were found to come mostly from T cells that had been newly produced.

The V end lost 4 bases, the J end lost 3 bases, and 17 bases lay between the germline ends. CDR3 length equals 15 residues. The V gene's germline CDR1 is SGHRS and CDR2 YFSETQ. In this sample, this clonotype turned up a few times. Its matching antigen is unknown. This sample's TCRbeta library carried unique molecular identifier barcodes. TCRdb itself ran the PCR reads through MiXCR, one entry per CDR3 protein. The profile shows about 200,000 distinct CDR3 sequences, roughly 8.3% of them singletons. The genes are TRBV5-1 and TRBJ2-7; D might be TRBD1 (6 bases). The receptor was derived from a male patient aged 2 to 10 who had a stem cell transplant for acute myeloid leukemia, so the T cells may come from the graft donor. This material consisted of PBMCs, mostly from graft donor cells, taken 360 days after TCRalphabeta/CD19-depleted stem cell transplant. CDR3 coding DNA: TGCGCCAGCAGCCTACTACCGGCGGACAGCTACGAGCAGTACTTC. It codes for CASSLLPADSYEQYF. Based on the CDR3 plus reference TRBV5-1 and TRBJ2-7, the full variable domain is KAGVTQTPRYLIKTRGQQVTLSCSPISGHRSVSWYQQTPGQGLQFLFEYFSETQRNKGNFPGRFSGRQFSNSRSEMNVSTLELGDSALYLCASSLLPADSYEQYFGPGTRLTVT.